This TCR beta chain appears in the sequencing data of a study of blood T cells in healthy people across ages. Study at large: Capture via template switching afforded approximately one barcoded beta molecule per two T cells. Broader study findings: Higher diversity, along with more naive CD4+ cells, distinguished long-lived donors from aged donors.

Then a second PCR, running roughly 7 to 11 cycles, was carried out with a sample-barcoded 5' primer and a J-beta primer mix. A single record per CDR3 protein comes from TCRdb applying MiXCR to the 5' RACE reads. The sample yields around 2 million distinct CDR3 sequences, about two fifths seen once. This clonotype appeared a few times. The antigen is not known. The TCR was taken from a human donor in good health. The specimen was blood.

The DNA of the CDR3 is TGTGCCAGCAGTGACCCTCACTCGCGGGACTCACGTAATGAGCAGTTCTTC. Translating gives CASSDPHSRDSRNEQFF. The J gene is TRBJ2-1, the V gene TRBV6-2 or TRBV6-3; a possible D gene is TRBD2 (6 bases). Per germline, CDR1 MNHEY and CDR2 SVGEGT. This CDR3 is 17 amino acids long. V lost 5 bases and J 7 bases, leaving 24 bases between the germline ends.